This T cell receptor beta chain is from a study of shared clonotypes between healthy human individuals. The germline gives CDR1 ENHRY, CDR2 SYGVKD. Trimming removed 3 bases at V and 6 bases at J, with 18 bases between. This CDR3 has 15 residues. Data came from immunoSEQ multiplex PCR; TCRdb stores just in-frame clones and leaves some out. Of some 200,000 clones in the sample, 65% were seen once. The study drew all its donors from Caucasian adults living in Nashville, Tennessee. This rearrangement joins TRBV10-3 to TRBJ2-7, with D perhaps matching TRBD1 or TRBD2 (7 bases each). The receptor's source is a man aged 25-45 years in good health. Sequenced sample: memory CD4+ T cells sorted from blood. Subset specified: CD45RA-negative fraction. The CDR3 loop reads CAISDPGRGLGEQYF. In nucleotides, the CDR3 is TGTGCCATCAGTGACCCTGGGAGGGGGCTGGGCGAGCAGTACTTC.